A single sample gave rise to the 14 T cell receptor beta chains below, sequenced in a study of control samples from healthy donors and cancer patients. Some clones are missing from TCRdb's copy, which holds only in-frame ones; the method was immunoSEQ multiplex PCR. The repertoire holds some 89,000 clones, with 86% as singletons. What was sequenced was blood. These TCRs come from a young man in good health.

The sample holds one count of this clone. The V gene is TRBV5-1, the J gene TRBJ1-1; TRBD1 agrees at 9 bases. V was pared by 7 bases and J by 8 bases, with 18 bases of the junction left unmatched. The length of the CDR3 is 16 residues. The germline V gene has CDR1 SGHRS and CDR2 YFSETQ. The CDR3 region is CASRLVQGAGPLEAFF. The CDR3 DNA reads TGCGCCAGCCGACTCGTACAGGGGGCGGGCCCCCTCGAAGCTTTCTTT.

The chain employs TRBV4-2 and TRBJ2-1; D is uncertain. Germline values: CDR1 LGHNA, CDR2 YNFKEQ. This CDR3 spans 16 amino acids. V lost 0 bases and J lost 2, with 11 bases in between. The CDR3 is CASSQEAGNAYNEQFF. In DNA, the CDR3 is TGTGCCAGCAGCCAAGAAGCAGGAAACGCCTACAATGAGCAGTTCTTC.

V is TRBV5-6 and J is TRBJ1-6; D not certain. The germline CDR1 and CDR2 sequences are SGHDT and YYEEEE. V was shortened by 0 bases and J by 2 bases, with 6 bases between the two germline ends. This CDR3 is 15 amino acids long. The CDR3 sequence: CASSLGPTYNSPLHF. CDR3 DNA sequence: TGTGCCAGCAGCTTGGGACCAACCTATAATTCACCCCTCCACTTT.

This chain uses TRBV6-5 with TRBJ1-6, with TRBD1 identical over 10 bases. This CDR3 region has 15 residues. Germline lookup yields CDR1 MNHEY and CDR2 SVGAGI. V lost 7 bases to trimming and J lost 7 bases; unmatched junction nucleotides: 7. CDR3 region: CASTLDRGHNSPLHF. The DNA of the CDR3 is TGTGCCAGCACCCTCGACAGGGGGCACAATTCACCCCTCCACTTT.

This clone was found once. The gene calls are TRBV11-2 and TRBJ1-2; D gene uncertain. V gave up 0 bases and J gave up 1 base, with 9 bases separating them. This CDR3 spans 15 amino acids. Germline loops: CDR1 SGHAT, CDR2 FQNNGV. DNA for the CDR3: TGTGCCAGCAGCTTAGAGGCGTCGAGTAACTATGGCTACACCTTC. Its protein product is CASSLEASSNYGYTF. Together with reference TRBV11-2 and TRBJ1-2, the CDR3 gives the full variable domain: EAGVAQSPRYKIIEKRQSVAFWCNPISGHATLYWYQQILGQGPKLLIQFQNNGVVDDSQLPKDRFSAERLKGVDSTLKIQPAKLEDSAVYLCASSLEASSNYGYTFGSGTRLTVV.

The V call is TRBV29-1, the J call TRBJ2-3, with D uncertain. Germline CDR1 SQVTM, CDR2 ANQGSEA. Trimming cost V 0 bases and J 2 bases, with 12 bases left between them. The length of the CDR3 is 15 residues. CDR3 coding DNA: TGCAGCGTTGAAGATGAGTGGGGTTCCACAGATACGCAGTATTTT. This sequence encodes CSVEDEWGSTDTQYF.

The rearrangement uses TRBV29-1 and TRBJ2-1, with TRBD1 matching 10 bases. CDR3 size: 13 residues. The ends lost 7 bases at V and 5 bases at J; junction bases unmatched: 5. Germline CDR1 SQVTM, CDR2 ANQGSEA. The CDR3 bases are TGCAGCGATGGGACAGGGGACCACAATGAGCAGTTCTTC. Protein: CSDGTGDHNEQFF.

The rearrangement uses TRBV4-1 and TRBJ2-7, with TRBD1 as a possible D gene (6 bases). The CDR3 runs 15 residues. Between the trimmed V and J ends, which lost 0 bases and 4 bases, there was a span of 13 bases. Germline V gene lookup returns CDR1 MGHRA and CDR2 YSYEKL. CDR3 sequence reads: CASSQDRQVLYEQYF. CDR3 nucleotide sequence: TGCGCCAGCAGCCAAGATCGACAGGTCCTATACGAGCAGTACTTC.

The chain recombines TRBV6-5 with TRBJ2-3; D might be TRBD2 (6 bases). The V end lost 0 bases, the J end lost 2 bases, and 9 bases lay between the germline ends. This CDR3 is 15 amino acids long. Germline assignment: CDR1 MNHEY and CDR2 SVGAGI. CDR3 protein: CASSYSKRVTDTQYF. CDR3 nucleotide sequence: TGTGCCAGCAGTTACTCGAAGCGGGTCACAGATACGCAGTATTTT.

The J gene is TRBJ1-3, the V gene TRBV6-6, with D uncertain. Looked up from germline, CDR1 is MNHNY and CDR2 is SVGAGI (reference sequence). The CDR3 is made up of 15 amino acids. V was pared by 1 base and J by 4 bases, with 11 bases between. For the CDR3, the DNA is TGTGCCAGCAGTTACTTTGCGGTTGGCGGAAACACCATATATTTT. Its protein is CASSYFAVGGNTIYF.

The chain carries TRBV19 and TRBJ1-4; D remains ambiguous. Germline V gives CDR1 LNHDA, CDR2 SQIVND (reference sequence). The CDR3 length is 16 residues. Trimming removed 3 bases at V and 0 bases at J, with 11 bases between. The CDR3 sequence is CASSILASSTNEKLFF. Written as DNA, the CDR3 is TGTGCCAGTAGTATCCTTGCGTCCTCAACTAATGAAAAACTGTTTTTT.

V gene TRBV7-2 combines with J gene TRBJ1-2; D is unclear. V shed 1 base and J shed 10 bases, with 10 bases lying between them. The CDR3 loop spans 12 amino acids. CDR1 SGHTA and CDR2 FQGNSA come from the germline V gene. The CDR3 coding sequence is TGTGCCAGCAGCTTAGAAGGTTTGCACTACACCTTC. It yields the protein CASSLEGLHYTF.

The chain joins TRBV5-1 to TRBJ2-3, with 8 bases aligning to TRBD1. V lost 4 bases and J lost 3; bases outside the gene matches: 10. Germline V lookup: CDR1 SGHRS, CDR2 YFSETQ. CDR3 length equals 16 residues. Written as DNA, the CDR3 is TGCGCCAGCAGCAACCTCGGGACAGGTGCAACAGATACGCAGTATTTT. Translating it yields CASSNLGTGATDTQYF. Looking up the rest from reference TRBV5-1 and TRBJ2-3 gives the full variable domain: KAGVTQTPRYLIKTRGQQVTLSCSPISGHRSVSWYQQTPGQGLQFLFEYFSETQRNKGNFPGRFSGRQFSNSRSEMNVSTLELGDSALYLCASSNLGTGATDTQYFGPGTRLTVL.

This clone was counted a single time. The chain employs TRBV19 and TRBJ1-2, with 7 bases aligning to TRBD1. This CDR3 spans 12 amino acids. Germline lookup yields CDR1 LNHDA and CDR2 SQIVND (reference sequence). After removal of 9 bases from V and 7 bases from J, the junction contained 8 bases not matched to a gene. The CDR3 DNA is TGTGCCAGCCGACAGGGACGACGTGGCTACACCTTC. Its translation: CASRQGRRGYTF.